The source of this T cell receptor beta chain is a study of T cell responses to AZD1222 COVID-19 vaccine. Overall study findings and caveats: Repertoires were collected only later (after the peak T cell response had occurred). Epitopes outside B.1.351 and B.1.1.7 mutated regions reportedly drew nearly half of spike TCRs.

Libraries were prepared by immunoSEQ multiplex PCR; TCRdb keeps only in-frame clonotypes and omits some of them. The table includes 90,000 to 150,000 clones, 87% detected once. V was pared by 1 base and J by 5 bases, with 5 bases of the junction left unmatched. The CDR3 totals 15 residues. The germline V gene encodes CDR1 SGHAT and CDR2 FQNNGV. Comments on this clone: Its antigen remains unidentified.

The TCR comes from an adult who received the AZD1222 COVID-19 vaccine. The specimen comprised peripheral blood, sampled 28 days after the second AZD1222 dose. The chain recombines TRBV11-2 with TRBJ2-5; TRBD2 aligns across 9 bases. For the CDR3, the DNA is TGTGCCAGCAGCTTAGGCGGGGGGGCCTGGGAGACCCAGTACTTC. Translated, it gives CASSLGGGAWETQYF.